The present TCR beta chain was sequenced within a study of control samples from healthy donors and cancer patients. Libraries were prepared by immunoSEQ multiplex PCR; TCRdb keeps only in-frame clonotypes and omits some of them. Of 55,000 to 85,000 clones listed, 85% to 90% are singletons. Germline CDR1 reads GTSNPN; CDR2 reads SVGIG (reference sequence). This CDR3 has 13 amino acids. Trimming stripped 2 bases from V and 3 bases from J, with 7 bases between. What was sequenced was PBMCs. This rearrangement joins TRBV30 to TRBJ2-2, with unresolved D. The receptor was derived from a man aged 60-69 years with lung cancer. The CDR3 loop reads CAWSKSYTGELFF. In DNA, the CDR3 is TGTGCCTGGAGTAAGAGTTACACCGGGGAGCTGTTTTTT.